This T cell receptor beta chain was obtained from a study of blood T cells in healthy people across ages. CDR3 length: 14 residues. Germline V gives CDR1 LNHDA, CDR2 SQIVND (reference sequence). V lost 3 bases to trimming and J lost 4 bases, with 12 bases between them. This clonotype was seen more than once but under ten times. Alongside a J-beta primer mix, a sample-barcoded 5' primer served in a second PCR lasting roughly 7 to 12 cycles. TCRdb reprocessed the 5' RACE reads with MiXCR, giving one entry per CDR3 protein. The sample records roughly 1,100,000 distinct CDR3 sequences, almost 25% being singletons. The data also belong to a second study, concerning T cells of mothers and their children. This second study notes: During the second PCR, the M1S primer introduced sample barcodes along with 2-4 random nucleotides.

This clonotype originated in a girl aged 2 to 9 in good health. V is TRBV19 and J is TRBJ1-2; D perhaps matches TRBD1 (5 bases). Sequenced input: blood. The CDR3 region has the DNA TGTGCCAGTAGTATCTTAAGGGGTGGCTATGGCTACACCTTC. Translating it yields CASSILRGGYGYTF. Together with reference TRBV19 and TRBJ1-2, the CDR3 gives the full variable domain: DGGITQSPKYLFRKEGQNVTLSCEQNLNHDAMYWYRQDPGQGLRLIYYSQIVNDFQKGDIAEGYSVSREKKESFPLTVTSAQKNPTAFYLCASSILRGGYGYTFGSGTRLTVV.